The 18 T cell receptor beta chains below were found in one sample sequenced in a study of molecular identifiers for immune sequencing clone quantification. TCRdb reanalysed the PCR reads using MiXCR and keeps one entry per CDR3 protein. The sample lists roughly 630,000 distinct CDR3 sequences; 25% were seen once. Material: naive CD8+ T cells from blood, with Jurkat cell RNA spiked in. Subset: FACS-sorted CD8+CD4-CCR7+CD45RA+ naive T cells. The receptor source for this set is a human donor in good health. Some libraries in this study had Jurkat cell RNA spiked in.

This clonotype showed up just a few times. The V gene is TRBV30, the J gene TRBJ2-1, with 10 bases aligning to TRBD1. This CDR3 is 16 amino acids long. CDR1 is GTSNPN, CDR2 SVGIG, per germline (reference sequence). V trimming: 0 bases; J trimming: 5 bases; junction bases outside the gene matches: 7. In DNA, the CDR3 is TGTGCCTGGAGTGTACTCGGGACAGGGGTAAACAATGAGCAGTTCTTC. It specifies CAWSVLGTGVNNEQFF.

At least ten counts were recorded for this clonotype. The rearrangement uses TRBV7-9 and TRBJ2-2, with D maybe TRBD1 (5 bases). This CDR3 has 15 residues. Germline CDR1 is SEHNR and CDR2 is FQNEAQ (reference sequence). V was pared by 3 bases and J by 7 bases, with 15 bases between. CDR3 sequence reads: CASSLYRSLDGELFF. The CDR3 DNA follows: TGTGCCAGCAGCTTGTACAGGTCTCTTGACGGGGAGCTGTTTTTT.

This rearrangement joins TRBV2 to TRBJ2-1; TRBD2 agrees at 9 bases. Per germline, CDR1 SNHLY and CDR2 FYNNEI. V lost 6 bases, J lost 5 bases, and 8 bases stayed unmatched. The CDR3 has 15 residues. CDR3 DNA: TGTGCCAGCAGCCCACTAGCGGGCGGGAACAATGAGCAGTTCTTC. Amino acids: CASSPLAGGNNEQFF.

About this clonotype: An end of the junction differs from the germline gene, which may be a read error. The chain employs TRBV12-3 or TRBV12-4 and TRBJ2-5; no clear D gene. The CDR3 length is 15 residues. The chain's CDR3 is CVSSSGSHDQETQYF. CDR3 bases: TGTGTCAGCAGTTCTGGGTCCCATGACCAAGAGACCCAGTACTTC.

The chain carries TRBV7-9 and TRBJ2-7; D unclear. The V end was cut by 7 bases, the J end by 6 bases, with 16 bases between. This CDR3 has 13 residues. CDR1 SEHNR and CDR2 FQNEAQ come from the germline V gene (reference sequence). The DNA for the CDR3 is TGTGCCAGCATCTCCCTCTTGTCACCCGAGCAGTACTTC. Translated: CASISLLSPEQYF. Full variable domain (outside the CDR3, taken from reference TRBV7-9 and TRBJ2-7): DTGVSQNPRHKITKRGQNVTFRCDPISEHNRLYWYRQTLGQGPEFLTYFQNEAQLEKSRLLSDRFSAERPKGSFSTLEIQRTEQGDSAMYLCASISLLSPEQYFGPGTRLTVT.

This clonotype showed up just a few times. V and J are TRBV30 and TRBJ2-4; D unresolved. CDR1 GTSNPN and CDR2 SVGIG come from the germline V gene (reference sequence). The V and J ends lost 0 bases and 0 bases respectively, with 9 bases between them. This CDR3 comprises 15 residues. CDR3 sequence: CAWSVFSLAKNIQYF. In DNA form, the CDR3 reads TGTGCCTGGAGTGTCTTCAGTCTAGCCAAAAACATTCAGTACTTC.

The chain employs TRBV5-8 and TRBJ2-7; D is unclear. The CDR3 is 13 amino acids. Trimming cost V 5 bases and J 0 bases, with 9 bases left between them. Germline-derived CDR1 and CDR2 are SGHTS and YDEGEE. This CDR3 reads CASSVDFSYEQYF. In DNA, the CDR3 is TGTGCCAGCAGTGTTGACTTCTCCTACGAGCAGTACTTC.

Note on this clonotype: The CDR3 end shows no conserved phenylalanine or tryptophan, and so a read error is likely. The chain couples TRBV7-3 to TRBJ2-4, with D perhaps TRBD2 (6 bases). The CDR3 spans 15 residues. Per the germline V gene, CDR1 is SGHTA and CDR2 is FQGTGA. Trimming left V 2 bases short and J 6 bases short, with 14 bases between. The CDR3 reads CASSLVRERVNIQYS. The CDR3 nucleotides are TGTGCCAGCAGCTTAGTTAGGGAGCGGGTAAACATTCAGTACTCC.

The chain is built from TRBV2 and TRBJ2-3; D may match TRBD1 or TRBD2 (6 bases each). Germline lookup yields CDR1 SNHLY and CDR2 FYNNEI. The CDR3 runs to 13 residues. Trimming removed 6 bases at V and 4 bases at J, with 11 bases between. Written as DNA, the CDR3 is TGTGCCAGCAGCGAGAGGGGGGCAGATACGCAGTATTTT. This translates into CASSERGADTQYF.

Remarks on this clonotype: One base away lies a much larger clone, so this may be a sequencing read error. The chain couples TRBV6-2 or TRBV6-3 to TRBJ2-7, with D possibly matching TRBD2 (5 bases). The length of the CDR3 is 14 residues. CDR1 and CDR2 (germline): MNHEY, SVGEGT. The germline V and J ends were trimmed by 6 bases and 4 bases, with 16 bases remaining between them. The CDR3: CASSPGGRGYEQYF. In nucleotides, the CDR3 is TGTGCCAGCAGCCCCGGTGGCCGGGGATACGAGCAGTACTTC.

This clonotype was recorded once. A read error is possible here, since a much larger clone lies one base away. This chain uses TRBV6-6 with TRBJ1-5; D is unclear. The CDR3 contains 15 residues. Trimming shortened V by 1 base and J by 7 bases, and 14 bases separated the two germline ends. From germline, CDR1 is MNHNY and CDR2 SVGAGI (reference sequence). This CDR3 reads CASSYLVGFPQPQHF. The CDR3 DNA sequence: TGTGCCAGCAGTTACTTGGTAGGGTTTCCCCAGCCCCAGCATTTT.

This clonotype was counted a few times. This chain connects TRBV12-3 or TRBV12-4 to TRBJ2-3; TRBD1 might be the D (5 bases). CDR3 size: 14 residues. V lost 5 bases and J 0 bases, leaving 9 bases between the germline ends. In DNA form, the CDR3 reads TGTGCCAGCAGTGACAGACCTAGCACAGATACGCAGTATTTT. This sequence encodes CASSDRPSTDTQYF.

This clonotype appeared many times. The chain links TRBV27 to TRBJ1-1; TRBD1 is a possible D gene (6 bases). In germline, CDR1 is MNHEY, CDR2 SMNVEV (reference sequence). The CDR3 loop spans 13 amino acids. The V end was cut by 5 bases, the J end by 6 bases, with 13 bases between. CDR3 amino acids: CASSLTGTPEAFF. CDR3 bases: TGTGCCAGCAGTCTAACCGGGACACCTGAAGCTTTCTTT.

In this sample, this clonotype turned up a few times. The chain recombines TRBV9 with TRBJ2-2; tentative D call: TRBD1 (5 bases). Between the trimmed V and J ends, which lost 0 bases and 6 bases, there was a span of 9 bases. Germline CDR1 and CDR2: SGDLS and YYNGEE. The CDR3 consists of 14 residues. DNA of the CDR3: TGTGCCAGCAGCGTAGGTGTGGGGCCCGGGGAGCTGTTTTTT. This codes for CASSVGVGPGELFF.

The rearrangement links TRBV7-8 to TRBJ2-3; tentative D call: TRBD1 (6 bases). Germline V gene data show CDR1 as SGHVS and CDR2 as FQNEAQ. Trimming shortened V by 1 base and J by 4 bases, and 15 bases separated the two germline ends. This CDR3 has 16 residues. CDR3 in amino acids: CASSLGSWTDADTQYF. CDR3 DNA: TGTGCCAGCAGCTTAGGCTCTTGGACAGACGCAGATACGCAGTATTTT.

To note about this clonotype: No conserved phenylalanine or tryptophan ends this CDR3, so it is likely a read error. No DNA is shown, since the ends of the CDR3 on it are uncertain; the CDR3 is the one TCRdb lists. The J gene is TRBJ2-2, the V gene TRBV29-1; the table names TRBD2, a call not compared with the DNA. Germline values: CDR1 SQVTM, CDR2 ANQGSEA. Termini included, the CDR3 measures 11 amino acids. The CDR3 here is CSVGGTVELLV.

As regards this clonotype: Possible read error: a much larger clone is one base away. For the CDR3, the DNA is TGTGTCTGGAGTGTAGGGACAGCTCCCAGCAATCAGCCCCAGCATTTT. It yields the protein CVWSVGTAPSNQPQHF. This rearrangement joins TRBV30 to TRBJ1-5; 7 bases are shared with TRBD1. Germline values: CDR1 GTSNPN, CDR2 SVGIG (reference sequence). The CDR3 is 16 residues long.

CDR3 bases: TGCGCCAGCAGCCAAGATCCCCGCCCAGCTAACTATGGCTACACCTTC. Translating gives CASSQDPRPANYGYTF. The chain recombines TRBV4-3 with TRBJ1-2; D not resolved. Germline V gene lookup returns CDR1 LGHNA and CDR2 YSLEER. The ends were cut back, 0 bases at V and 0 bases at J, with 11 bases in the middle. This CDR3 is 16 amino acids long.